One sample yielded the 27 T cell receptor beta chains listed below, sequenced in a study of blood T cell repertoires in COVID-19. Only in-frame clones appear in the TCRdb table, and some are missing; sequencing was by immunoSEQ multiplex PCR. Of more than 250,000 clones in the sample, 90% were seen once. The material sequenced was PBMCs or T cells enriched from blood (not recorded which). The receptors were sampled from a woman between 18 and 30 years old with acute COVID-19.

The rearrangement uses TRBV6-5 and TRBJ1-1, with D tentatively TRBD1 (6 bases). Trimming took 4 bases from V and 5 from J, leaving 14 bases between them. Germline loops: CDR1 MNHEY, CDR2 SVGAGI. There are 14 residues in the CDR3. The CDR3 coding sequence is TGTGCCAGCAGTTCGGGCAGGGGAAGGACTGAAGCTTTCTTT. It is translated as CASSSGRGRTEAFF.

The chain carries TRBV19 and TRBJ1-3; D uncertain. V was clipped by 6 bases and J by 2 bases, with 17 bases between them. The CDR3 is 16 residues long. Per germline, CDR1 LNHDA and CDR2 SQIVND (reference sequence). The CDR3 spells CASRRLTAAPGNTIYF. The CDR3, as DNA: TGTGCCAGTAGACGGCTGACTGCTGCTCCTGGAAACACCATATATTTT.

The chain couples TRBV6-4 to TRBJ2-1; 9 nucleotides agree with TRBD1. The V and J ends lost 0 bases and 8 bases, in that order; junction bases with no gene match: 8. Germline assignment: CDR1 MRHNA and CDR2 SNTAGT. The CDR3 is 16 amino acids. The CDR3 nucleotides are TGTGCCAGCAGTGACTCTTTGACAGGGGGTTACCATGAGCAGTTCTTC. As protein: CASSDSLTGGYHEQFF.

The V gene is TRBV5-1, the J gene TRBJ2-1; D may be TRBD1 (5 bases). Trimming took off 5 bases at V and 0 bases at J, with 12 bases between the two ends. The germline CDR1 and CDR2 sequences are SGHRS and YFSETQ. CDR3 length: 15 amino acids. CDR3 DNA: TGCGCCAGCAGGGATACAGGAAGCTCCTACAATGAGCAGTTCTTC. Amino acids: CASRDTGSSYNEQFF.

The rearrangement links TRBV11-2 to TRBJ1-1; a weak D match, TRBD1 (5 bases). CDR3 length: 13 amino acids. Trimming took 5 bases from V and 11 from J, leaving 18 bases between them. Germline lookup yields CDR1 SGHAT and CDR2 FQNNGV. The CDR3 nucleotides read TGTGCCAGCAGCCCAAGACAGCAGGGTTCCGCTTTCTTT. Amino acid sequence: CASSPRQQGSAFF.

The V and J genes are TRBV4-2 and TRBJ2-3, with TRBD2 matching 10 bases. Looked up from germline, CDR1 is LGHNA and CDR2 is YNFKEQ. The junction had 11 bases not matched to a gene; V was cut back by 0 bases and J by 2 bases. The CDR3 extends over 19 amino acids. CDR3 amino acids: CASSQEVGRTSGLTDTQYF. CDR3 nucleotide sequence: TGTGCCAGCAGCCAAGAGGTGGGCAGGACTAGCGGCCTCACAGATACGCAGTATTTT.

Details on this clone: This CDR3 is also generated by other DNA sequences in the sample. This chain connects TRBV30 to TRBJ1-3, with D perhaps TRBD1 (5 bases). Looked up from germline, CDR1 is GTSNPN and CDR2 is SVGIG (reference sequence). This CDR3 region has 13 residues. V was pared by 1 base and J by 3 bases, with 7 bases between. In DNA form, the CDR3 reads TGTGCCTGGAGTGGGGGCGGTGGAAACACCATATATTTT. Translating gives CAWSGGGGNTIYF.

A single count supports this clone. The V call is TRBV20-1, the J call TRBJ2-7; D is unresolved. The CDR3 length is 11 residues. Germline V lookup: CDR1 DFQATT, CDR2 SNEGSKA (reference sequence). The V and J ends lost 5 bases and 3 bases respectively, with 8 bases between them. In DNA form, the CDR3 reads TGCAGTGCTCCGGGTCGCTACGAGCAGTACTTC. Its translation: CSAPGRYEQYF.

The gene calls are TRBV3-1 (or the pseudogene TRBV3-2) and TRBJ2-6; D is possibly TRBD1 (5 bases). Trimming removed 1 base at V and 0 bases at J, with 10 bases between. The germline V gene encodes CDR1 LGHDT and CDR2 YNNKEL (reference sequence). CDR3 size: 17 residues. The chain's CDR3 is CASSQADRSSGANVLTF. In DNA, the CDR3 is TGTGCCAGCAGCCAAGCCGACAGAAGCTCTGGGGCCAACGTCCTGACTTTC.

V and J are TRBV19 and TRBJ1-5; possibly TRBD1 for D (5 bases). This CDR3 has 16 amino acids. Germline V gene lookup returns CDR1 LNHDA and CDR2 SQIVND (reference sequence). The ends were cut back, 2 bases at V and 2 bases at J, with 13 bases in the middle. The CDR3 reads CASSIWAGRGNQPQHF. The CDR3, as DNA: TGTGCCAGTAGTATATGGGCAGGGAGGGGCAATCAGCCCCAGCATTTT.

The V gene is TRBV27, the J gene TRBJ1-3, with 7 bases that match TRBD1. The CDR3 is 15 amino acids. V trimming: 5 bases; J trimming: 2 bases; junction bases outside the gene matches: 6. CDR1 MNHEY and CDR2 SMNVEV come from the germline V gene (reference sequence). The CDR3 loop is CASSGRGFAGNTIYF. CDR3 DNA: TGTGCCAGCAGTGGCAGGGGGTTCGCTGGAAACACCATATATTTT.

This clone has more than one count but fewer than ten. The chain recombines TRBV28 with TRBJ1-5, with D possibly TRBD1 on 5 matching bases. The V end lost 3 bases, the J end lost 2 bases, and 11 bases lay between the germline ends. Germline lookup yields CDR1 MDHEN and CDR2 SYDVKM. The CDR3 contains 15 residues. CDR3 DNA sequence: TGTGCCAGCAGTTTGGTAGGGGCCCGCAATCAGCCCCAGCATTTT. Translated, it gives CASSLVGARNQPQHF.

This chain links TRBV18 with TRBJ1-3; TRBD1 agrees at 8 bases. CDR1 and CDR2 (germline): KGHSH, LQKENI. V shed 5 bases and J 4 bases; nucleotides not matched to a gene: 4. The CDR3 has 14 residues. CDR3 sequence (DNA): TGTGCCAGCTCAGACGACAGGGGAGGAAACACCATATATTTT. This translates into CASSDDRGGNTIYF. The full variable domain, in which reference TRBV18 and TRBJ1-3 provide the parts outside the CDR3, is NAGVMQNPRHLVRRRGQEARLRCSPMKGHSHVYWYRQLPEEGLKFMVYLQKENIIDESGMPKERFSAEFPKEGPSILRIQQVVRGDSAAYFCASSDDRGGNTIYFGEGSWLTVV.

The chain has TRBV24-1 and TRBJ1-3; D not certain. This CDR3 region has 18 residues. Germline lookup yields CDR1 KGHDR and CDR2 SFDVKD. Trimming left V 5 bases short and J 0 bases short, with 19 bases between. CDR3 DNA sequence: TGTGCCACCAGTGGAGGACCGAGGAGAGGGATCTCTGGAAACACCATATATTTT. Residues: CATSGGPRRGISGNTIYF.

CDR3: CASSQRGTGKHADTQYF. CDR3 nucleotides: TGTGCCAGCAGCCAAAGGGGGACAGGGAAGCACGCAGATACGCAGTATTTT. This rearrangement joins TRBV3-1 (or the pseudogene TRBV3-2) to TRBJ2-3; 9 positions agree with TRBD1. This CDR3 has 17 amino acids. Germline V gene data show CDR1 as LGHDT and CDR2 as YNNKEL (reference sequence). Unmatched junction bases numbered 10, after V lost 2 bases and J lost 4 bases.

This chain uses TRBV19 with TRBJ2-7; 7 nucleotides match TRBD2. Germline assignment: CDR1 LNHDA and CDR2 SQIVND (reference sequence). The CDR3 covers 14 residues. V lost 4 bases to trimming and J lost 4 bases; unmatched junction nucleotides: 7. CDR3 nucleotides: TGTGCCAGTAGTAGAAGCGGGAAAGCTTACGAGCAGTACTTC. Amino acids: CASSRSGKAYEQYF.

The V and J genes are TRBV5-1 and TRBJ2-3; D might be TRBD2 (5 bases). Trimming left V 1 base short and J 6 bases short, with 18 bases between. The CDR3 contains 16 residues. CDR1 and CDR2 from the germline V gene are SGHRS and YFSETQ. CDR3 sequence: CASSLPSSRFWDTQYF. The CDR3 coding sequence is TGCGCCAGCAGCTTGCCGTCTAGCCGGTTTTGGGATACGCAGTATTTT.

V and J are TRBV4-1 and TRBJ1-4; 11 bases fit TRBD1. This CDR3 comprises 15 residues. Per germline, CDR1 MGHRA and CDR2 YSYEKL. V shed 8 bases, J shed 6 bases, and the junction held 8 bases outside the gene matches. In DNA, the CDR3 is TGCGCCAGCCATAACGGGGACAGGGGGGATGAAAAACTGTTTTTT. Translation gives CASHNGDRGDEKLFF.

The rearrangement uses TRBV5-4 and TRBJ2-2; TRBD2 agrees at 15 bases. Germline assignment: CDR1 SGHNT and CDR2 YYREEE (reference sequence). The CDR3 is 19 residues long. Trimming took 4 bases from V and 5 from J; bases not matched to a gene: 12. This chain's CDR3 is CASSPEGLAGGLRTGELFF. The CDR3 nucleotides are TGTGCCAGCAGCCCAGAGGGACTAGCGGGAGGCCTAAGGACCGGGGAGCTGTTTTTT. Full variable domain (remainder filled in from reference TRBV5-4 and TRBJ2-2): ETGVTQSPTHLIKTRGQQVTLRCSSQSGHNTVSWYQQALGQGPQFIFQYYREEENGRGNFPPRFSGLQFPNYSSELNVNALELDDSALYLCASSPEGLAGGLRTGELFFGEGSRLTVL.

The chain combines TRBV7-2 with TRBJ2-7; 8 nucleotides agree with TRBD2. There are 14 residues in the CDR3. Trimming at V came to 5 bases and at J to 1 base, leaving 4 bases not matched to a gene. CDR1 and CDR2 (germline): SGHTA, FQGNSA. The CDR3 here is CASSGGLGSYEQYF. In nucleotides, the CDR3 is TGTGCCAGCAGCGGGGGACTAGGGTCCTACGAGCAGTACTTC. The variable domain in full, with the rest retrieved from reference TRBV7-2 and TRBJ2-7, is GAGVSQSPSNKVTEKGKDVELRCDPISGHTALYWYRQSLGQGLEFLIYFQGNSAPDKSGLPSDRFSAERTGGSVSTLTIQRTQQEDSAVYLCASSGGLGSYEQYFGPGTRLTVT.

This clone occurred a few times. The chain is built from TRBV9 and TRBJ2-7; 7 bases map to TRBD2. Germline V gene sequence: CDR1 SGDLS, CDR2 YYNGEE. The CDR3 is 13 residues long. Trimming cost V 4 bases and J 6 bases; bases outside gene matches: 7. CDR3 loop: CASSRGGVGEQYF. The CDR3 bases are TGTGCCAGCAGCCGGGGAGGGGTCGGCGAGCAGTACTTC.

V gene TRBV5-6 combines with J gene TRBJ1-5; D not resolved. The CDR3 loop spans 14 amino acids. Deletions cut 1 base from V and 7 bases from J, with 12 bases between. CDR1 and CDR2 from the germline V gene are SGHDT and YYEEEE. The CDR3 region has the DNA TGTGCCAGCAGCTTGTGGGGTGGAGGGCAGCCCCAGCATTTT. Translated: CASSLWGGGQPQHF. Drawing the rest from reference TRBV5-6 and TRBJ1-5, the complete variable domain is DAGVTQSPTHLIKTRGQQVTLRCSPKSGHDTVSWYQQALGQGPQFIFQYYEEEERQRGNFPDRFSGHQFPNYSSELNVNALLLGDSALYLCASSLWGGGQPQHFGDGTRLSIL.

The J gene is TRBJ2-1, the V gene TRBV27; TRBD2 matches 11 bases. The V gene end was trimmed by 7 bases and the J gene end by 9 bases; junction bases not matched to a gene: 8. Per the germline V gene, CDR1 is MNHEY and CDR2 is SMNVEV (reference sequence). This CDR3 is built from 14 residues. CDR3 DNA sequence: TGTGCCAGCATGGGACTAGCGGTATCCGGTGAGCAGTTCTTC. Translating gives CASMGLAVSGEQFF.

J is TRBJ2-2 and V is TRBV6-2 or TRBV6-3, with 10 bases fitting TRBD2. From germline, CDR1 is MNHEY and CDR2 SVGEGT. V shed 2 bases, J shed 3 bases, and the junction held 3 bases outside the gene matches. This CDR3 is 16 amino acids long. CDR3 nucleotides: TGTGCCAGCAGTTACAGTCTAGCGGGGGACACCGGGGAGCTGTTTTTT. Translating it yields CASSYSLAGDTGELFF.

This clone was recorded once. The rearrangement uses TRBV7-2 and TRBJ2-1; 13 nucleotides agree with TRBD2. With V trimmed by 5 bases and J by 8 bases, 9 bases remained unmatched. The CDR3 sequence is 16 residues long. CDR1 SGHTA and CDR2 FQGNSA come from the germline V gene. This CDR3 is CASSRRTSGSWDEQFF. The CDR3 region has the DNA TGTGCCAGCAGCAGACGGACTAGCGGGAGTTGGGATGAGCAGTTCTTC.

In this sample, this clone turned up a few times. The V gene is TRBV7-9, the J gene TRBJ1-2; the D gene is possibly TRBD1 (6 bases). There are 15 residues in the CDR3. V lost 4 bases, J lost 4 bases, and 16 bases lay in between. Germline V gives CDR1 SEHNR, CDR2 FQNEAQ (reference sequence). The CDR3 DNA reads TGTGCCAGCAGCTCCGACTTGGGGGCAGGCTATGGCTACACCTTC. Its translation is CASSSDLGAGYGYTF.

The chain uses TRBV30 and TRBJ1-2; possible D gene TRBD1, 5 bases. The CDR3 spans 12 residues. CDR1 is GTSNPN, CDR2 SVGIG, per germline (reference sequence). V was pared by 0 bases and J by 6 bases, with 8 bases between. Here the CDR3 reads CAWSVPGDGYTF. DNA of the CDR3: TGTGCCTGGAGTGTACCGGGGGATGGCTACACCTTC.